This TCR beta chain was found in a study of T cell clones after liver transplantation. About the research overall: Timepoints were pre-transplant, pre-withdrawal, and after withdrawal was completed or failed.

Assay: immunoSEQ multiplex PCR; the TCRdb copy retains only in-frame clones and omits some. This table has some 70,000 clones, roughly nine tenths appearing once. Trimming removed 0 bases at V and 4 bases at J, with 13 bases between. This CDR3 has 16 amino acids. Germline CDR1 reads SGDLS; CDR2 reads YYNGEE. The origin of this receptor is a human donor who received a liver transplant. This rearrangement joins TRBV9 to TRBJ2-2, with D perhaps matching TRBD2 (5 bases). The sample was CD4+ T cells from blood, taken before liver transplant. CDR3 sequence (DNA): TGTGCCAGCAGCGTAGCTGGGCGGCGGGCCACCGGGGAGCTGTTTTTT. Its protein is CASSVAGRRATGELFF.